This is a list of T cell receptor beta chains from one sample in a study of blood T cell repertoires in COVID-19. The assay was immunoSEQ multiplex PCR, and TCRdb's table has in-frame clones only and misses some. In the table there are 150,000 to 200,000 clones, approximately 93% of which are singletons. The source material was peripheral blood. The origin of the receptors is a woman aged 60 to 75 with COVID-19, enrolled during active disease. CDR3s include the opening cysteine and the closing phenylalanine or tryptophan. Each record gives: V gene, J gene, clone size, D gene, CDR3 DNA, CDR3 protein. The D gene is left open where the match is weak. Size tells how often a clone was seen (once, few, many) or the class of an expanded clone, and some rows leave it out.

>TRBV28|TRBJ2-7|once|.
TGTGCCAGCAGTTTTCGGATAGGCCAGGTCCTCACCTACGAGCAGTACTTC
CASSFRIGQVLTYEQYF
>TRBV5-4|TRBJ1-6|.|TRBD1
TGTGCCAGCAGCTTAGCAATGGACAGGGGAAATTCACCCCTCCACTTT
CASSLAMDRGNSPLHF
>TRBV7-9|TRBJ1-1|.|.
TGTGCCAGCAGGCCTACAGGGACGAACACTGAAGCTTTCTTT
CASRPTGTNTEAFF
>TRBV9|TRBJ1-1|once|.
TGTGCCAGCAGCGTAGAGGGGAGGGGGAGGACTGAAGCTTTCTTT
CASSVEGRGRTEAFF
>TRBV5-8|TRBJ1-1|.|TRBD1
TGTGCCAGCAGCTACTCAAGCGGACAGGGGCTACCTGAAGCTTTCTTT
CASSYSSGQGLPEAFF
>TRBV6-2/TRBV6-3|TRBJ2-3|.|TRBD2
TGTGCCAGCAGTTGGACTAGCGGGGGTCCGGTGGATACGCAGTATTTT
CASSWTSGGPVDTQYF
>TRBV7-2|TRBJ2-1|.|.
TGTGCCAGCAGCTTAGCTCGTAAGAGTGAGCAGTTCTTC
CASSLARKSEQFF
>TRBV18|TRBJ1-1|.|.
TGTGCCAGCTCACCGTGGCGGGACTCGAACACTGAAGCTTTCTTT
CASSPWRDSNTEAFF
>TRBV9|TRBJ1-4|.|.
TGTGCCAGCAGCGTAGACCCGACGACAGAACAACTGTTTTTT
CASSVDPTTEQLFF
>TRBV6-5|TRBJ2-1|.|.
TGTGCCAGCAGCACAGGGACAAGGGAGCAGTTCTTC
CASSTGTREQFF
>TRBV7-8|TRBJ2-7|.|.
TGTGCCAGCATGACCCGGAGGGGCTTAAGCTACGAGCAGTACTTC
CASMTRRGLSYEQYF
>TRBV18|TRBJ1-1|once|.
TGTGCCAGCTCACCTATATCAGGGCCCACTGAAGCTTTCTTT
CASSPISGPTEAFF
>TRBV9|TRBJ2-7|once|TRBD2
TGTGCCAGCAGCAAGGGACTAGCGTCCTACGAGCAGTACTTC
CASSKGLASYEQYF
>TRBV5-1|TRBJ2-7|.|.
TGCGCCAGCAGCTTGGCCTTGGGGGGGCACGAGCAGTACTTC
CASSLALGGHEQYF
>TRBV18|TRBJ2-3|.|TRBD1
TGTGCCAGCTCACTAGACAGGGTCACAGATACGCAGTATTTT
CASSLDRVTDTQYF
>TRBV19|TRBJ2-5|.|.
TGTGCCAGTAGTATAGCCAAGGGGGAGACCCAGTACTTC
CASSIAKGETQYF
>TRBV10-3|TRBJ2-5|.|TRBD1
TGTGCCATCAGTGAGTCTGGCAGGGGGCAAATTTTAAGTGTTCGGGAGACCCAGTACTTC
CAISESGRGQILSVRETQYF
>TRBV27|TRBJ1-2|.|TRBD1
TGTGCCAGCAGTTCCTCCGGGACAGGGGGAGAAGGCTATGGCTACACCTTC
CASSSSGTGGEGYGYTF
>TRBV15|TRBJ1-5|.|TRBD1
TGTGCCACCAGCAGAGAACGGACAGGATATCAGCCCCAGCATTTT
CATSRERTGYQPQHF
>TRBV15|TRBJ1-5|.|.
TGTGCCACCAGAAGCCTAGATAACAATCAGCCCCAGCATTTT
CATRSLDNNQPQHF
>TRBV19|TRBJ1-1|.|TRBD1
TGTGCCAGTAGTAGCCGGGACAGGGGTAGGAACACTGAAGCTTTCTTT
CASSSRDRGRNTEAFF
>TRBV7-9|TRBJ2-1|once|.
TGTGCCAGCAGTTCTACTATCAGGGAAGATGAGCAGTTCTTC
CASSSTIREDEQFF
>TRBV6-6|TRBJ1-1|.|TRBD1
TGTGCCAGCAGTTACTCAATTGGGACAGTTGAAGCTTTCTTT
CASSYSIGTVEAFF
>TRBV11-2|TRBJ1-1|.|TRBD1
TGTGCCAGCAGCCGACTAACAGGGGAATCTTTCTTT
CASSRLTGESFF
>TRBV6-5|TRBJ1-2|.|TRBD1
TGTGCCAGCAGGACCCGGACAGGGGTTAACTATGGCTACACCTTC
CASRTRTGVNYGYTF
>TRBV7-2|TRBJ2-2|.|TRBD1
TGTGCCAGCAGCTTATCCGGGACAGGGTTGGCCGGGGAGCTGTTTTTT
CASSLSGTGLAGELFF
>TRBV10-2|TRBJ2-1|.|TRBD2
TGCGCCAGCAGCCCGGTGGAAGCGGGGTTAATGGGTGAGCAGTTCTTC
CASSPVEAGLMGEQFF
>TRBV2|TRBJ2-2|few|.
TGTGCCAGCATAAAAGGAGCGAACACCGGGGAGCTGTTTTTT
CASIKGANTGELFF
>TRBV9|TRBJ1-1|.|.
TGTGCCAGCAGCGTAGCTGTGAACACTGAAGCTTTCTTT
CASSVAVNTEAFF
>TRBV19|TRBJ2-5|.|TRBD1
TGTGCCAGTATGCCCGGGACAGGGGGGGAGACCCAGTACTTC
CASMPGTGGETQYF
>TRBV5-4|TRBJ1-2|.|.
TGTGCAAGCTGGAAGGGAGGGGACTATGGCTACACCTTC
CASWKGGDYGYTF
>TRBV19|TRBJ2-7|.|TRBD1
TGTGCCAGTAGTAACCACAGGGGTACAGAGAACGAGCAGTACTTC
CASSNHRGTENEQYF
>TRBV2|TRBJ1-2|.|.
TGTGCCAGCAGTGACGCAGGGTATGGCTACACCTTC
CASSDAGYGYTF
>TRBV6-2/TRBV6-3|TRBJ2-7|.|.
TGTGCCAGCAGTTACCCCATCGAGTTGAAGCTAAGCGAGCAGTACTTC
CASSYPIELKLSEQYF
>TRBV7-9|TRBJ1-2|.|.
TGTGCCAGCAGCTTAGGGCAGGGTACGGGCGGCTACACCTTC
CASSLGQGTGGYTF
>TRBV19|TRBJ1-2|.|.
TGTGCCAGTAGTACAAACCCGGGGAGCAACTATGGCTACACCTTC
CASSTNPGSNYGYTF
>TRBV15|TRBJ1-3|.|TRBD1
TGTGCCACCAGCAGAGATCTGGGGACAGTCAACACCATATATTTT
CATSRDLGTVNTIYF
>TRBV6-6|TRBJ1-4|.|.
TGTGCCAGCAGTGGCGACAGTGCAACTAATGAAAAACTGTTTTTT
CASSGDSATNEKLFF
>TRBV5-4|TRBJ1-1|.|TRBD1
TGTGCCAGCACCCCGACAGGGGGTAACACTGAAGCTTTCTTT
CASTPTGGNTEAFF
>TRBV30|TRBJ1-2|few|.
TGTGCCTGGGGCCCATTGAGGGACACCAATAACTATGGCTACACCTTC
CAWGPLRDTNNYGYTF
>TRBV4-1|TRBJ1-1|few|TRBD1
TGCGCCAGCAGCCTAATCCAGCCGCGCCGGGACAGGGTGAACACTGAAGCTTTCTTT
CASSLIQPRRDRVNTEAFF
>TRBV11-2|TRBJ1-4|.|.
TGTGCCAGCAGCCGACAGTTAGCTAATGAAAAACTGTTTTTT
CASSRQLANEKLFF
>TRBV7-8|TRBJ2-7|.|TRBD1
TGTGCCAGCAGCTTAGCGGCGACAGGGGTCTACGAGCAGTACTTC
CASSLAATGVYEQYF
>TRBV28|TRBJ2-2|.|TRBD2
TGTGCCAGCAGTTTATGGCTCGGGACTAGCGGCGGAAACGGGGAGCTGTTTTTT
CASSLWLGTSGGNGELFF
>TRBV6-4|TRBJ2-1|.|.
TGTGCCAGCAGTGTGGTACAGGGCCCCGAGCAGTTCTTC
CASSVVQGPEQFF